This TCR beta chain appears in the sequencing data of a study of post-analysis software for immune sequencing data. Study summary: Patients with relapsing-remitting, secondary progressive and progressive-relapsing multiple sclerosis courses were all represented. Study-level findings and limits: Controls showed lower frequencies than patients for five TRBV segments, and TRBV5-6, TRBV5-1 and TRBV20-1 were among these. Controls showed significantly higher normalized Chao1 diversity than did multiple sclerosis patients.

The TCR beta cDNA libraries carried unique molecular identifiers. T cells, roughly 0.9 to 11 million of them, yielded roughly 0.5 million cDNA molecules. TCRdb fed the PCR reads into MiXCR, producing one record per CDR3 protein. The profile shows hundreds of thousands of distinct CDR3 sequences, approximately 60% of them singletons. Germline V gives CDR1 LNHNV, CDR2 YYDKDF (reference sequence). J lost 2 bases, V lost 0 bases, and 5 bases had no gene match. The CDR3 extends over 16 amino acids. Notes on this clonotype: Antigen: not known.

The sequence was collected from a girl between 2 and 10 years old with multiple sclerosis. Sequencing was carried out using blood. The chain is built from TRBV15 and TRBJ2-7; TRBD1 aligns across 9 bases. CDR3 sequence reads: CATSRDRWTGAYEQYF. CDR3 DNA: TGTGCCACCAGCAGAGATCGGTGGACAGGGGCCTACGAGCAGTACTTC.